The rows below give T cell receptor beta chains drawn from one sample of a study of naive and memory T cell subsets. One entry per CDR3 protein, called by TCRdb with MiXCR from the UMI-ligation and nested PCR reads. The sample shows 95,000 to 150,000 distinct CDR3 sequences, 35% to 45% of them seen only once. Input material: central memory CD4+ T cells from blood. The receptors derive from a human donor in good health. The CDR3 runs from the conserved cysteine through the conserved F or W. A D gene is named only where the DNA matches it firmly. Rows give clone size only sometimes, using once, few, many, or a class for an expanded clone.

v_call: TRBV28; d_call: TRBD2; j_call: TRBJ2-3; clone_size: .; cdr3_nt: TGTGCCAGCGACCAAACTAGCGTCACAGATACGCAGTATTTT; cdr3_aa: CASDQTSVTDTQYF
v_call: TRBV10-3; d_call: .; j_call: TRBJ2-1; clone_size: .; cdr3_nt: TGTGCCATCAGTTTCGACAGGTTTGGGTCCTACAATGAGCAGTTCTTC; cdr3_aa: CAISFDRFGSYNEQFF
v_call: TRBV30; d_call: .; j_call: TRBJ1-2; clone_size: .; cdr3_nt: TGTGCCAGACAGACAGGAGAAGGCGGCTACACCTTC; cdr3_aa: CARQTGEGGYTF
v_call: TRBV18; d_call: .; j_call: TRBJ1-3; clone_size: few; cdr3_nt: TGTGCCAGCTCACCGGGTTCAAATGGAAACACCATATATTTT; cdr3_aa: CASSPGSNGNTIYF
v_call: TRBV29-1; d_call: TRBD2; j_call: TRBJ2-3; clone_size: few; cdr3_nt: TGCAGCGTGACTAGCCCAGATACGCAGTATTTT; cdr3_aa: CSVTSPDTQYF
v_call: TRBV6-2/TRBV6-3; d_call: TRBD2; j_call: TRBJ2-1; clone_size: .; cdr3_nt: TGTGCCAGCAAAAACTTGGGGACTAGCGTGTTCTTC; cdr3_aa: CASKNLGTSVFF
v_call: TRBV28; d_call: .; j_call: TRBJ2-2; clone_size: .; cdr3_nt: TGTGCCAGCAGTTTATTTAACCCAGGGAAGGCCGGGGAGCTGTTTTTT; cdr3_aa: CASSLFNPGKAGELFF
v_call: TRBV28; d_call: .; j_call: TRBJ2-1; clone_size: .; cdr3_nt: TGTGCCAGCAGTTTAATGTCAGGGGCGACGGGCAATGAGCAGTTCTTC; cdr3_aa: CASSLMSGATGNEQFF
v_call: TRBV11-2; d_call: TRBD2; j_call: TRBJ2-1; clone_size: .; cdr3_nt: TGTGCCAGCAGCCCCCGTCCCGCTACTAGCGGGAGTGGGAATGAGCAGTTCTTC; cdr3_aa: CASSPRPATSGSGNEQFF
v_call: TRBV7-2; d_call: .; j_call: TRBJ1-3; clone_size: few; cdr3_nt: TGTGCCAGCAGCACAGGAAACACCATATATTTT; cdr3_aa: CASSTGNTIYF
v_call: TRBV9; d_call: TRBD2; j_call: TRBJ2-3; clone_size: medium-sized; cdr3_nt: TGTGCCAGCAGCGTAGATAGCGGGGAGACAGATACGCAGTATTTT; cdr3_aa: CASSVDSGETDTQYF
v_call: TRBV3-1; d_call: .; j_call: TRBJ2-1; clone_size: few; cdr3_nt: TGTGCCAGCAGCCAAGAACTAGGCATTGAGCAGTTCTTC; cdr3_aa: CASSQELGIEQFF
v_call: TRBV10-2; d_call: .; j_call: TRBJ2-5; clone_size: .; cdr3_nt: TGCGCCAGCAGTGCATTGGGCCCAGAGACCCAGTACTTC; cdr3_aa: CASSALGPETQYF
v_call: TRBV28; d_call: .; j_call: TRBJ1-5; clone_size: .; cdr3_nt: TGTGCCAGCAGTTTGAAAGGGGCCGGGGGACGTCAGCCCCAGCATTTT; cdr3_aa: CASSLKGAGGRQPQHF
v_call: TRBV30; d_call: .; j_call: TRBJ2-2; clone_size: .; cdr3_nt: TGTGCCTGGAGTGTTGCGAGGCCCGGGGAGCTGTTTTTT; cdr3_aa: CAWSVARPGELFF
v_call: TRBV20-1; d_call: .; j_call: TRBJ2-3; clone_size: .; cdr3_nt: TGCAGTGCTAGAGTATTTGCGGGAAGCACAGATACGCAGTATTTT; cdr3_aa: CSARVFAGSTDTQYF
v_call: TRBV18; d_call: .; j_call: TRBJ1-2; clone_size: .; cdr3_nt: TGTGCCAGCTCACCTCAATTGGGGGATGATGGCTACACCTTC; cdr3_aa: CASSPQLGDDGYTF
v_call: TRBV6-5; d_call: .; j_call: TRBJ1-1; clone_size: .; cdr3_nt: TGTGCCAGCAGTTCCGCGGGCCGCGGGGCTTTCTTT; cdr3_aa: CASSSAGRGAFF
v_call: TRBV6-2/TRBV6-3; d_call: TRBD2; j_call: TRBJ2-1; clone_size: once; cdr3_nt: TGTGCCAGCAGTTTCGCGGCGGGAGTCCTAAAGGTGCAGTTCTTC; cdr3_aa: CASSFAAGVLKVQFF
v_call: TRBV5-1; d_call: .; j_call: TRBJ2-5; clone_size: .; cdr3_nt: TGCGCCAGCAGCTTGAGTTTAGGGCAAGAGACCCAGTACTTC; cdr3_aa: CASSLSLGQETQYF
v_call: TRBV7-3; d_call: .; j_call: TRBJ1-1; clone_size: .; cdr3_nt: TGTGCCAGCAGGATAAACCCGGGGCCGAACACTGAAGCTTTCTTT; cdr3_aa: CASRINPGPNTEAFF
v_call: TRBV5-1; d_call: TRBD1; j_call: TRBJ2-1; clone_size: .; cdr3_nt: TGCGCCAGCAGCGCGGACAGGGGACACTCTCTTAGGACCTCCTACAATGAGCAGTTCTTC; cdr3_aa: CASSADRGHSLRTSYNEQFF
v_call: TRBV10-3; d_call: .; j_call: TRBJ2-3; clone_size: few; cdr3_nt: TGTGCCATCAGTGAGACCCCCCCGGGAACTAGCACAGATACGCAGTATTTT; cdr3_aa: CAISETPPGTSTDTQYF
v_call: TRBV28; d_call: .; j_call: TRBJ1-3; clone_size: few; cdr3_nt: TGTGCCAGCAGTTTTCCCAGAAACTCTGGAAACACCATATATTTT; cdr3_aa: CASSFPRNSGNTIYF
v_call: TRBV6-6; d_call: TRBD1; j_call: TRBJ1-2; clone_size: few; cdr3_nt: TGTGCCAGCAGAGCACAGGGGGCTAACTATGGCTACACCTTC; cdr3_aa: CASRAQGANYGYTF
v_call: TRBV27; d_call: TRBD1; j_call: TRBJ2-2; clone_size: .; cdr3_nt: TGTGCCAGCAGTTTGCTCGGACAGGGGTCGAACACCGGGGAGCTGTTTTTT; cdr3_aa: CASSLLGQGSNTGELFF
v_call: TRBV28; d_call: TRBD2; j_call: TRBJ2-7; clone_size: .; cdr3_nt: TGTGCCAGCAGTTTAGGATCGAGCGGGGGGTGGGACGAGCAGTACTTC; cdr3_aa: CASSLGSSGGWDEQYF
v_call: TRBV14; d_call: TRBD2; j_call: TRBJ2-3; clone_size: few; cdr3_nt: TGTGCCAGGGAAGCGGGAGGGCGGCCAGATACGCAGTATTTT; cdr3_aa: CAREAGGRPDTQYF
v_call: TRBV24-1; d_call: .; j_call: TRBJ2-1; clone_size: few; cdr3_nt: TGTGCCACCAGTGATTTTACCACCGCCAGAGGGAATGAGCAGTTCTTC; cdr3_aa: CATSDFTTARGNEQFF
v_call: TRBV12-3/TRBV12-4; d_call: TRBD1; j_call: TRBJ1-1; clone_size: .; cdr3_nt: TGTGCCAGCAGTAAACGGACAGGGGGGGACACTGAAGCTTTCTTT; cdr3_aa: CASSKRTGGDTEAFF
v_call: TRBV28; d_call: TRBD1; j_call: TRBJ2-1; clone_size: few; cdr3_nt: TGTGCCAGCAGTCCGGCGGGGACAGGGGTAGGTAATGAGCAGTTCTTC; cdr3_aa: CASSPAGTGVGNEQFF
v_call: TRBV4-1; d_call: TRBD1; j_call: TRBJ2-7; clone_size: few; cdr3_nt: TGCGCCAGCAGCCTCAGACAGGGGGTGAACTACGAGCAGTACTTC; cdr3_aa: CASSLRQGVNYEQYF
v_call: TRBV20-1; d_call: TRBD2; j_call: TRBJ2-1; clone_size: .; cdr3_nt: TGCAGTGCTCCCCAGATGGGGGGGAAATACAATGAGCAGTTCTTC; cdr3_aa: CSAPQMGGKYNEQFF
v_call: TRBV30; d_call: TRBD1; j_call: TRBJ2-5; clone_size: few; cdr3_nt: TGTGCCTGGAAGACCCCAGGGGGCCTAGAGACCCAGTACTTC; cdr3_aa: CAWKTPGGLETQYF
v_call: TRBV27; d_call: TRBD2; j_call: TRBJ2-7; clone_size: .; cdr3_nt: TGTGCCAGCAGTCGGGGACTAGCCCTCTACGAGCAGTACTTC; cdr3_aa: CASSRGLALYEQYF
v_call: TRBV2; d_call: .; j_call: TRBJ2-1; clone_size: once; cdr3_nt: TGTGCCAGCCAGGGGGGGCTTTCCTACAATGAGCAGTTCTTC; cdr3_aa: CASQGGLSYNEQFF
v_call: TRBV20-1; d_call: .; j_call: TRBJ1-5; clone_size: .; cdr3_nt: TGCAGTGCTATAGCTGGGAGCAATCAGCCCCAGCATTTT; cdr3_aa: CSAIAGSNQPQHF
v_call: TRBV5-4; d_call: .; j_call: TRBJ2-5; clone_size: .; cdr3_nt: TGTGCCAGCAGCTCCCCGGGGGTAGCCCAAGAGACCCAGTACTTC; cdr3_aa: CASSSPGVAQETQYF
v_call: TRBV4-1; d_call: .; j_call: TRBJ1-3; clone_size: .; cdr3_nt: TGCGCCAGCAGCCAAGATTGGCTACGGCGCTCTGGAAACACCATATATTTT; cdr3_aa: CASSQDWLRRSGNTIYF
v_call: TRBV9; d_call: TRBD2; j_call: TRBJ2-1; clone_size: .; cdr3_nt: TGTGCCAGCAGCCCAGGGACTAGCGGGGTATTTGAGCAGTTCTTC; cdr3_aa: CASSPGTSGVFEQFF
v_call: TRBV7-2; d_call: .; j_call: TRBJ2-7; clone_size: .; cdr3_nt: TGTGCCAGCAACTTAGGGGGGACGATATACGAGCAGTACTTC; cdr3_aa: CASNLGGTIYEQYF
v_call: TRBV10-3; d_call: .; j_call: TRBJ2-1; clone_size: .; cdr3_nt: TGTGCCATCAGTGAGGCGACCTCCTACAATGAGCAGTTCTTC; cdr3_aa: CAISEATSYNEQFF
v_call: TRBV27; d_call: .; j_call: TRBJ2-3; clone_size: few; cdr3_nt: TGTGCCAGCAGTGACGGGGGAGGAGGGATCAATACGCAGTATTTT; cdr3_aa: CASSDGGGGINTQYF
v_call: TRBV6-2/TRBV6-3; d_call: TRBD2; j_call: TRBJ2-5; clone_size: many; cdr3_nt: TGTGCCAGCAGACGAGGACTAGAGGGAGAGACCCAGTACTTC; cdr3_aa: CASRRGLEGETQYF
v_call: TRBV11-2; d_call: .; j_call: TRBJ2-3; clone_size: .; cdr3_nt: TGTGCCAGCAGCTTAGATCAAGGAGATACGCAGTATTTT; cdr3_aa: CASSLDQGDTQYF
v_call: TRBV14; d_call: .; j_call: TRBJ2-3; clone_size: .; cdr3_nt: TGTGCCAGCAGCCCCCAAGGTACATCCGGGAGAGTGCAGTATTTT; cdr3_aa: CASSPQGTSGRVQYF
v_call: TRBV2; d_call: .; j_call: TRBJ1-5; clone_size: .; cdr3_nt: TGTGCCAGCAGTGATTTCGGGGTCCGTCAGCCCCAGCATTTT; cdr3_aa: CASSDFGVRQPQHF
v_call: TRBV11-1; d_call: .; j_call: TRBJ2-2; clone_size: many; cdr3_nt: TGTGCCAGCAGTCATAGAGACCAGAACACCGGGGAGCTGTTTTTT; cdr3_aa: CASSHRDQNTGELFF
v_call: TRBV19; d_call: TRBD1; j_call: TRBJ2-7; clone_size: few; cdr3_nt: TGTGCCAGTAGTATACGGTGGACAGGGGTTTACGAGCAGTACTTC; cdr3_aa: CASSIRWTGVYEQYF
v_call: TRBV24-1; d_call: .; j_call: TRBJ2-2; clone_size: many; cdr3_nt: TGTGCCACCAGTGATGCCGCTGCAGGAAGCACCGGGGAGCTGTTTTTT; cdr3_aa: CATSDAAAGSTGELFF
v_call: TRBV28; d_call: TRBD2; j_call: TRBJ2-7; clone_size: many; cdr3_nt: TGTGCCAGCAGGCTAGCGGTAATCTCCTACGAGCAGTACTTC; cdr3_aa: CASRLAVISYEQYF
v_call: TRBV19; d_call: .; j_call: TRBJ1-4; clone_size: .; cdr3_nt: TGTGCCAGTAAACCGGGGAGGGGAACTAATGAAAAACTGTTTTTT; cdr3_aa: CASKPGRGTNEKLFF
v_call: TRBV7-2; d_call: .; j_call: TRBJ2-7; clone_size: few; cdr3_nt: TGTGCCAGCAGCTCCGCCAGGCAGGCCTACGAGCAGTACTTC; cdr3_aa: CASSSARQAYEQYF
v_call: TRBV5-1; d_call: .; j_call: TRBJ1-1; clone_size: few; cdr3_nt: TGCGCCAGCAGCTCTACTCCAGGGGTTACTGAAGCTTTCTTT; cdr3_aa: CASSSTPGVTEAFF
v_call: TRBV6-5; d_call: TRBD2; j_call: TRBJ2-1; clone_size: .; cdr3_nt: TGTGCCAGCAGTTACATGGGACTAGCACTGTTCTTC; cdr3_aa: CASSYMGLALFF
v_call: TRBV28; d_call: TRBD1; j_call: TRBJ2-1; clone_size: .; cdr3_nt: TGTGCCAGCAGTAAACAGGGGTTTTCGTACAATGAGCAGTTCTTC; cdr3_aa: CASSKQGFSYNEQFF
v_call: TRBV5-1; d_call: .; j_call: TRBJ2-5; clone_size: .; cdr3_nt: TGCGCCAGCAGCTTGGTGGGGGGAGAGACCCAGTACTTC; cdr3_aa: CASSLVGGETQYF
v_call: TRBV6-5; d_call: .; j_call: TRBJ1-3; clone_size: few; cdr3_nt: TGTGCCAGCAGGGGATACTCTGGAAACACCATATATTTT; cdr3_aa: CASRGYSGNTIYF
v_call: TRBV6-1; d_call: TRBD1; j_call: TRBJ2-7; clone_size: .; cdr3_nt: TGTGCCAGTGGGGACAGGAGCTCCTACGAGCAGTACTTC; cdr3_aa: CASGDRSSYEQYF